This TCR beta chain appears in the sequencing data of a study of CD8+ T cells in alopecia areata. The wider study: Those patients who were treated received oral tofacitinib, which was given at 5 to 10 mg twice daily for moderate-to-severe alopecia areata.

TCR sequencing used cDNA made by reverse transcription of extracted RNA. Generated by immunoSEQ multiplex PCR, the TCRdb table keeps only in-frame clones and is missing some. Among 150,000 to 200,000 clones listed, approximately 50% were seen once. Treatment meaning: oral pan-JAK inhibitor, 5-10 mg twice daily. Turning to this clone: Other nucleotide sequences from this sample produce the same CDR3.

V was trimmed by 0 bases and J by 5 bases, leaving 8 bases between them. CDR3 length equals 14 residues. Germline V CDR1 and CDR2: MGHRA, YSYEKL. V usage is TRBV4-1 and J usage is TRBJ1-5; D unclear. Sequenced material: CD8+ T cells sorted from blood, taken around week 54, from a patient treated with tofacitinib. The sequence derives from a human donor with alopecia areata. CDR3 residues: CASSQEGWDQPQHF. For the CDR3, the DNA is TGCGCCAGCAGCCAAGAGGGGTGGGATCAGCCCCAGCATTTT.